The rows below give T cell receptor beta chains drawn from one sample of a study of CD8 T cells in ankylosing spondylitis. TCRdb itself ran the 5' RACE reads through MiXCR, one entry per CDR3 protein. The sample contains 35,000 to 45,000 distinct CDR3 sequences, approximately 11% of which appear only once. The material sequenced was blood, either unsorted or a sorted T cell fraction (not recorded which). The receptors stem from a male donor with ankylosing spondylitis or in good health (not recorded which). Both conserved end residues are part of each CDR3. D genes are given only for firm matches. Clone size is not always given. Where it is, it says once, few, many or a class for expanded clones.

clone size: many; J gene: TRBJ2-5; V gene: TRBV5-5; D gene: -; CDR3 protein: CASSVGSGAETQYF; CDR3 DNA: TGTGCCAGCAGCGTGGGATCGGGGGCAGAGACCCAGTACTTC
clone size: many; J gene: TRBJ2-1; V gene: TRBV15; D gene: TRBD2; CDR3 protein: CATTSGGTNYNEQFF; CDR3 DNA: TGTGCCACCACCTCGGGGGGTACAAATTACAATGAGCAGTTCTTC
clone size: many; J gene: TRBJ1-1; V gene: TRBV7-8; D gene: -; CDR3 protein: CASSLAHGTEAFF; CDR3 DNA: TGTGCCAGCAGCTTAGCGCATGGCACTGAAGCTTTCTTT
clone size: many; J gene: TRBJ2-2; V gene: TRBV5-1; D gene: -; CDR3 protein: CASSVEANTGELFF; CDR3 DNA: TGCGCCAGCAGCGTCGAAGCGAACACCGGGGAGCTGTTTTTT
clone size: few; J gene: TRBJ2-7; V gene: TRBV7-6; D gene: -; CDR3 protein: CASSSRSYEQYF; CDR3 DNA: TGTGCCAGCAGCTCCCGCTCCTACGAGCAGTACTTC
clone size: many; J gene: TRBJ1-1; V gene: TRBV12-3/TRBV12-4; D gene: -; CDR3 protein: CASSSTNQGNTEAFF; CDR3 DNA: TGTGCCAGCAGTTCGACAAACCAAGGGAACACTGAAGCTTTCTTT
clone size: -; J gene: TRBJ1-1; V gene: TRBV30; D gene: -; CDR3 protein: CVWSVTRFSAFF; CDR3 DNA: TGTGTCTGGAGTGTAACTCGTTTTTCAGCTTTCTTT
clone size: many; J gene: TRBJ2-7; V gene: TRBV7-8; D gene: TRBD1; CDR3 protein: CASSPRTGGFSYEQYF; CDR3 DNA: TGTGCCAGCAGTCCCCGGACAGGGGGATTCTCCTACGAGCAGTACTTC
clone size: many; J gene: TRBJ2-7; V gene: TRBV29-1; D gene: -; CDR3 protein: CSVELQASYEQYF; CDR3 DNA: TGCAGCGTTGAGCTACAGGCGTCCTACGAGCAGTACTTC
clone size: many; J gene: TRBJ2-2; V gene: TRBV20-1; D gene: TRBD1; CDR3 protein: CSARGTGVPGELFF; CDR3 DNA: TGCAGTGCTAGGGGAACAGGGGTCCCCGGGGAGCTGTTTTTT
clone size: many; J gene: TRBJ2-5; V gene: TRBV12-3/TRBV12-4; D gene: -; CDR3 protein: CASSLGGTEQETQYF; CDR3 DNA: TGTGCCAGCAGTTTAGGCGGGACTGAACAAGAGACCCAGTACTTC
clone size: many; J gene: TRBJ1-4; V gene: TRBV7-2; D gene: TRBD1; CDR3 protein: CASSLGGQATEKLFF; CDR3 DNA: TGTGCCAGCAGCTTAGGGGGACAGGCCACCGAAAAACTGTTTTTT
clone size: many; J gene: TRBJ2-1; V gene: TRBV6-5; D gene: TRBD2; CDR3 protein: CASRTSGNEQFF; CDR3 DNA: TGTGCCAGCCGAACTAGCGGGAATGAGCAGTTCTTC
clone size: many; J gene: TRBJ2-7; V gene: TRBV7-8; D gene: -; CDR3 protein: CASSFPRAYEQYF; CDR3 DNA: TGTGCCAGCAGCTTCCCCAGGGCCTACGAGCAGTACTTC
clone size: -; J gene: TRBJ2-7; V gene: TRBV4-2; D gene: -; CDR3 protein: CASSPPQDYYEQYF; CDR3 DNA: TGTGCCAGCAGCCCCCCACAGGATTACTACGAGCAGTACTTC
clone size: -; J gene: TRBJ2-7; V gene: TRBV29-1; D gene: -; CDR3 protein: CSVEDFVSGADEQYF; CDR3 DNA: TGCAGCGTTGAAGATTTTGTTTCGGGGGCCGACGAGCAGTACTTC
clone size: many; J gene: TRBJ1-5; V gene: TRBV12-3/TRBV12-4; D gene: -; CDR3 protein: CASSLWAQPQHF; CDR3 DNA: TGTGCCAGCAGTTTATGGGCTCAGCCCCAGCATTTT
clone size: many; J gene: TRBJ2-1; V gene: TRBV9; D gene: TRBD1; CDR3 protein: CASSVDVYGTGNEQFF; CDR3 DNA: TGTGCCAGCAGCGTTGATGTTTACGGGACAGGGAACGAGCAGTTCTTC
clone size: many; J gene: TRBJ2-7; V gene: TRBV27; D gene: -; CDR3 protein: CASGWDGQYEQYF; CDR3 DNA: TGTGCCAGCGGATGGGACGGACAGTACGAGCAGTACTTC
clone size: many; J gene: TRBJ1-1; V gene: TRBV3-1; D gene: -; CDR3 protein: CASSHLGQTGAFF; CDR3 DNA: TGTGCCAGCAGCCACCTTGGACAGACTGGAGCTTTCTTT
clone size: many; J gene: TRBJ1-5; V gene: TRBV9; D gene: -; CDR3 protein: CASSRELSNQPQHF; CDR3 DNA: TGTGCCAGCTCAAGGGAACTGAGCAATCAGCCCCAGCATTTT
clone size: many; J gene: TRBJ1-2; V gene: TRBV28; D gene: -; CDR3 protein: CASSPVTGHYGYTF; CDR3 DNA: TGTGCCAGCAGCCCCGTAACAGGGCACTATGGCTACACCTTC
clone size: many; J gene: TRBJ2-2; V gene: TRBV18; D gene: -; CDR3 protein: CASSPPGELFF; CDR3 DNA: TGTGCCAGCTCACCACCCGGGGAGCTGTTTTTT
clone size: few; J gene: TRBJ2-2; V gene: TRBV5-1; D gene: TRBD2; CDR3 protein: CASRIRASGEYTGELFF; CDR3 DNA: TGCGCCAGCAGGATCCGAGCTAGCGGGGAATACACCGGGGAGCTGTTTTTT
clone size: -; J gene: TRBJ1-3; V gene: TRBV7-2; D gene: -; CDR3 protein: CASSQVVGQQGRNTIYF; CDR3 DNA: TGTGCCAGCAGCCAAGTGGTAGGGCAGCAGGGGAGAAACACCATATATTTT
clone size: many; J gene: TRBJ1-1; V gene: TRBV5-1; D gene: -; CDR3 protein: CASSLGRQLMNTEAFF; CDR3 DNA: TGCGCCAGCAGCTTGGGGCGACAGCTTATGAACACTGAAGCTTTCTTT
clone size: -; J gene: TRBJ2-1; V gene: TRBV28; D gene: -; CDR3 protein: CASSSPEEAYNEQFF; CDR3 DNA: TGTGCCAGCAGTTCCCCGGAGGAAGCCTACAATGAGCAGTTCTTC
clone size: many; J gene: TRBJ2-3; V gene: TRBV6-5; D gene: TRBD2; CDR3 protein: CASSSGREGGTDTQYF; CDR3 DNA: TGTGCCAGCAGTTCCGGCCGGGAGGGAGGCACAGATACGCAGTATTTT
clone size: medium-sized; J gene: TRBJ2-7; V gene: TRBV20-1; D gene: -; CDR3 protein: CSASSGQNYEQYF; CDR3 DNA: TGCAGTGCTAGTTCCGGGCAAAACTACGAGCAGTACTTC
clone size: many; J gene: TRBJ2-1; V gene: TRBV11-2; D gene: -; CDR3 protein: CASSLDGYNEQFF; CDR3 DNA: TGTGCCAGCAGCCTGGACGGTTACAATGAGCAGTTCTTC
clone size: -; J gene: TRBJ1-2; V gene: TRBV7-2; D gene: -; CDR3 protein: CASKLGPYGYTF; CDR3 DNA: TGTGCCAGCAAACTAGGACCCTATGGCTACACCTTC
clone size: many; J gene: TRBJ1-6; V gene: TRBV6-1; D gene: TRBD1; CDR3 protein: CASSTATGGGSPLHF; CDR3 DNA: TGTGCCAGCAGTACCGCGACAGGGGGCGGTTCACCCCTCCACTTT
clone size: many; J gene: TRBJ1-2; V gene: TRBV27; D gene: -; CDR3 protein: CASSPSLRGVLAF; CDR3 DNA: TGTGCCAGCAGTCCAAGTTTAAGGGGGGTGCTCGCCTTC
clone size: -; J gene: TRBJ1-5; V gene: TRBV5-1; D gene: -; CDR3 protein: CASSPAGGSDQPQHF; CDR3 DNA: TGCGCCAGCAGCCCGGCAGGAGGGTCGGATCAGCCCCAGCATTTT
clone size: many; J gene: TRBJ1-1; V gene: TRBV5-5; D gene: -; CDR3 protein: CASSLGGALEAFF; CDR3 DNA: TGTGCCAGCAGCTTAGGGGGGGCGCTTGAAGCTTTCTTT
clone size: many; J gene: TRBJ1-1; V gene: TRBV20-1; D gene: TRBD1; CDR3 protein: CSARDPRGRERNTEAFF; CDR3 DNA: TGCAGTGCTAGAGACCCCAGGGGGCGAGAGAGGAACACTGAAGCTTTCTTT
clone size: many; J gene: TRBJ2-5; V gene: TRBV12-3/TRBV12-4; D gene: TRBD1; CDR3 protein: CASSPTGVGTQYF; CDR3 DNA: TGTGCCAGCAGTCCTACAGGGGTAGGGACCCAGTACTTC
clone size: few; J gene: TRBJ2-7; V gene: TRBV12-3/TRBV12-4; D gene: -; CDR3 protein: CASSPTGSPYEQYF; CDR3 DNA: TGTGCCAGCAGTCCCACAGGGTCCCCCTACGAGCAGTACTTC
clone size: many; J gene: TRBJ1-2; V gene: TRBV2; D gene: -; CDR3 protein: CASSDGYYGYTF; CDR3 DNA: TGTGCCAGCAGTGACGGTTACTATGGCTACACCTTC
clone size: -; J gene: TRBJ2-3; V gene: TRBV19; D gene: TRBD2; CDR3 protein: CASSGVAGAVDTQYF; CDR3 DNA: TGTGCCAGTAGTGGAGTAGCGGGGGCGGTAGATACGCAGTATTTT
clone size: many; J gene: TRBJ2-2; V gene: TRBV11-1; D gene: -; CDR3 protein: CASSARTATGELFF; CDR3 DNA: TGTGCCAGCAGCGCCCGGACAGCCACCGGGGAGCTGTTTTTT
clone size: once; J gene: TRBJ1-2; V gene: TRBV5-6; D gene: -; CDR3 protein: CASSPGTASIIYGYTF; CDR3 DNA: TGTGCCAGCAGCCCGGGGACCGCCTCTATCATCTATGGCTACACCTTC
clone size: -; J gene: TRBJ2-1; V gene: TRBV5-6; D gene: TRBD1; CDR3 protein: CASSSPARDRGIF; CDR3 DNA: TGTGCCAGCAGCTCCCCGGCCCGGGACAGGGGGATCTTC
clone size: few; J gene: TRBJ2-1; V gene: TRBV2; D gene: -; CDR3 protein: CASSVGSSSYNEQFF; CDR3 DNA: TGTGCCAGCAGCGTCGGGAGTAGCTCCTACAATGAGCAGTTCTTC
clone size: many; J gene: TRBJ2-7; V gene: TRBV12-3/TRBV12-4; D gene: TRBD1; CDR3 protein: CASSFVRDSEQYF; CDR3 DNA: TGTGCCAGCAGTTTCGTCAGGGACAGCGAGCAGTACTTC
clone size: many; J gene: TRBJ1-4; V gene: TRBV3-1; D gene: -; CDR3 protein: CASSGRVRGGEKLFF; CDR3 DNA: TGTGCCAGCAGCGGGAGGGTCAGGGGAGGAGAAAAACTGTTTTTT
clone size: -; J gene: TRBJ2-3; V gene: TRBV7-2; D gene: -; CDR3 protein: CASSLGGSRGTDTQYF; CDR3 DNA: TGTGCCAGCAGCTTAGGAGGATCAAGAGGGACAGATACGCAGTATTTT
clone size: many; J gene: TRBJ2-2; V gene: TRBV28; D gene: -; CDR3 protein: CASRPMGNRDMNTGELFF; CDR3 DNA: TGTGCCAGCAGACCAATGGGGAACAGGGATATGAACACCGGGGAGCTGTTTTTT
clone size: many; J gene: TRBJ1-1; V gene: TRBV20-1; D gene: -; CDR3 protein: CSAVRTGGVSDTEAFF; CDR3 DNA: TGCAGTGCTGTGAGAACCGGGGGGGTGTCGGACACTGAAGCTTTCTTT